The entry below gives a single T cell receptor (beta chain) sequence along with its context. Its antigen is as yet unknown. Clones were sequenced by immunoSEQ multiplex PCR, and TCRdb holds only the in-frame ones, with some missing. The data contain roughly 85,000 clones, around nine tenths of them singletons. Focal radiation was given together with CTLA-4 blockade (ipilimumab) to patients with chemo-refractory metastatic non-small-cell lung cancer. This sample is part of a study of radiotherapy plus CTLA-4 blockade in lung cancer. As for the study in general: Overall, 15% to 20% of patients showed an objective response, while 25% to 35% attained disease control. Whole-study results and caveats: Some TCR clones had been derived from tumors. These clones expanded in peripheral blood after radiotherapy plus ipilimumab. Early blood T cell clone dynamics reportedly forecast response best, with interferon-beta.

The CDR3 extends over 15 amino acids. Looked up from germline, CDR1 is SGHTA and CDR2 is FQGNSA. Trimming cost V 1 base and J 4 bases; bases outside gene matches: 4. The V gene is TRBV7-2, the J gene TRBJ2-7; 10 nucleotides match TRBD2. The sequence derives from a human donor with non-small cell lung cancer that progressed on radiotherapy plus ipilimumab. The sample here was peripheral blood, taken from a patient treated with radiotherapy plus ipilimumab. DNA of the CDR3: TGTGCCAGCAGCTTAGAGCCTAGCGGGAGTTACGAGCAGTACTTC. Protein sequence: CASSLEPSGSYEQYF.